This section outlines one T cell receptor beta chain sequence together with its context. The record originates from a study of blood T cells in healthy people across ages. Through a sample-barcoded 5' primer and a J-beta primer mix, a second PCR was run for roughly 6 to 11 cycles. TCRdb independently ran MiXCR on the 5' RACE reads; one entry per CDR3 protein. Of over 950,000 distinct CDR3 sequences in the sample, roughly 51% were seen once. Specimen: blood. This clonotype originated in a woman between 55 and 75 years old in good health.

In DNA, the CDR3 is TGTGCCAGCAGTACCTACGGGGGGCACTACGAGCAGTACTTC. It codes for CASSTYGGHYEQYF. The J gene is TRBJ2-7, the V gene TRBV6-5; a weak D match, TRBD2 (7 bases). There are 14 residues in the CDR3. Germline CDR1 MNHEY, CDR2 SVGAGI. V lost 5 bases to trimming and J lost 3 bases, with 14 bases between them.